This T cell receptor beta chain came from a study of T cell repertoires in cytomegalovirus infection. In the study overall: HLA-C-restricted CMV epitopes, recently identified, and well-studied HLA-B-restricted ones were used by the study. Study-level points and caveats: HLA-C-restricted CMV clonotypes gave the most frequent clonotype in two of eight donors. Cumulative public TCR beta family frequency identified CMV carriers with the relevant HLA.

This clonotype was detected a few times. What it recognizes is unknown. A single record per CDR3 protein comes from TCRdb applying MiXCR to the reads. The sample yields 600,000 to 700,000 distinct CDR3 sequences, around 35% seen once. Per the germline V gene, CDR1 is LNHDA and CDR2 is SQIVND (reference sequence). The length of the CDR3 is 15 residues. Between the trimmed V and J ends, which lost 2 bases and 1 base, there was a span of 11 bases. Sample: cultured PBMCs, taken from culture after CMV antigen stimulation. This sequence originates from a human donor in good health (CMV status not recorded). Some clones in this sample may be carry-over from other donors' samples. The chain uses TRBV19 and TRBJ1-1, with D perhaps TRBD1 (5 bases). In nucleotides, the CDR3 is TGTGCCAGTAGTATAAGGGGTACTCGGAACACTGAAGCTTTCTTT. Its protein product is CASSIRGTRNTEAFF.